The text below deals with one T cell receptor (beta chain). Its antigen is unknown. The sample is drawn from a study of T-cell memory formation after mild COVID-19. Overall study findings and caveats: Memory sampled before infection contained some responding clones, suggesting cross-reactive memory joined.

Constant-segment primers and 5'RACE yielded cDNA libraries for TCR alpha and TCR beta, each carrying sample barcodes and UMIs. TCRdb reanalysed the 5' RACE reads using MiXCR and keeps one entry per CDR3 protein. Counted here are 350,000 to 500,000 distinct CDR3 sequences, around 20% occurring once; the ten biggest clones make up around 9.2%. The CDR3 covers 15 residues. V trimming: 4 bases; J trimming: 6 bases; junction bases outside the gene matches: 8. CDR1 is SGHRS, CDR2 YFSETQ, per germline. This receptor was obtained from an adult woman who had mild COVID-19 (a few samples of this study predate the infection). Cell type and time point are not known. The chain uses TRBV5-1 and TRBJ2-1; 9 positions match TRBD1. The sequencing input was PBMCs or a T cell subset sorted from them (not recorded which). The CDR3 DNA reads as TGCGCCAGCAGCGAGAGCGGGACAGGGTTCAATGAGCAGTTCTTC. Protein sequence: CASSESGTGFNEQFF.